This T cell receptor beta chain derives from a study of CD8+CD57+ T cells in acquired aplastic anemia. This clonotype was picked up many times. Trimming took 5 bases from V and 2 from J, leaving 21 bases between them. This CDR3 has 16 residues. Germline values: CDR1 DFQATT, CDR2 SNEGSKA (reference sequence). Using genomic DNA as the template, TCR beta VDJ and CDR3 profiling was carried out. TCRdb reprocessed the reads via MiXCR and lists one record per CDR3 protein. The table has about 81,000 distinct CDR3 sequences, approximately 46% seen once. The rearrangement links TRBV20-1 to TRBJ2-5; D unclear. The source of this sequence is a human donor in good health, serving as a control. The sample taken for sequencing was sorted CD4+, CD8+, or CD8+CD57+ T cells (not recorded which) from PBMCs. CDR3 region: CSARLPLTGYQETQYF. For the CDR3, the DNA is TGCAGTGCTCGTCTCCCTTTGACTGGTTATCAAGAGACCCAGTACTTC.